Shown below are 17 T cell receptor beta chains from a single sample sequenced in a study of early T cells in non-severe SARS-CoV-2 infection. Via MiXCR, TCRdb re-called the 5' RACE reads, giving one row per CDR3 protein. The data hold 30,000 to 40,000 distinct CDR3 sequences, with 7.9% observed a single time. The material was whole blood, obtained at baseline. Source of these receptors: an adult who was a healthcare worker with PCR-confirmed SARS-CoV-2 infection or an uninfected control (not recorded which).

Many counts were recorded for this clonotype. One end of the junction does not line up with germline, which may come from a read error. The V and J genes are TRBV3-1 and TRBJ1-2, with unresolved D. The CDR3 spans 10 residues. The germline V gene encodes CDR1 LGHDT and CDR2 YNNKEL (reference sequence). The CDR3 DNA follows: TGTGCCAGCAGCCAAGTTGGACGGTTCTTC. It specifies CASSQVGRFF.

This clonotype was detected many times. The V and J genes are TRBV4-3 and TRBJ2-1; D is possibly TRBD2 (6 bases). Germline CDR1 LGHNA, CDR2 YSLEER. The CDR3 is made up of 17 amino acids. V was clipped by 2 bases and J by 0 bases, with 14 bases between them. The CDR3 loop reads CASSQQFGGFSYNEQFF. The CDR3 bases are TGCGCCAGCAGCCAACAGTTTGGGGGGTTCTCCTACAATGAGCAGTTCTTC.

This clonotype came up many times. This rearrangement joins TRBV20-1 to TRBJ1-1; D may be TRBD1 (5 bases). CDR1 and CDR2 from the germline V gene are DFQATT and SNEGSKA (reference sequence). The CDR3 has 11 residues. V dropped 6 bases and J dropped 7 bases, with 12 bases sitting between them. CDR3 DNA sequence: TGCAGTGCACAAAGGGACTTTGAAGCTTTCTTT. This gives the protein CSAQRDFEAFF.

This clonotype was picked up many times. The V call is TRBV11-2, the J call TRBJ1-1; no definite D call. Germline assignment: CDR1 SGHAT and CDR2 FQNNGV. The CDR3 is made up of 16 amino acids. Trimming took 3 bases from V and 2 from J, leaving 16 bases between them. The CDR3 DNA reads TGTGCCAGCAGCTTGATGATGGGCGGAGTTAACACTGAAGCTTTCTTT. Translated, it gives CASSLMMGGVNTEAFF.

This clonotype was detected only a few times. The chain is built from TRBV28 and TRBJ2-1, with a tentative D call TRBD1 (6 bases). Germline V lookup: CDR1 MDHEN, CDR2 SYDVKM. V lost 8 bases and J 7 bases, leaving 15 bases between the germline ends. The CDR3 sequence is 13 residues long. Here the CDR3 reads CASSVQGFNEQFF. The CDR3 DNA sequence: TGTGCCAGCTCGGTACAGGGTTTTAATGAGCAGTTCTTC.

CDR3 residues: CASTLTGATGELFF. The CDR3 bases are TGTGCCAGCACCCTTACAGGGGCCACCGGGGAGCTGTTTTTT. The V call is TRBV12-3 or TRBV12-4, the J call TRBJ2-2, with 7 bases that match TRBD1. This CDR3 comprises 14 residues. Trimming removed 7 bases from V and 4 bases from J; junction bases left unmatched: 6.

Many counts were recorded for this clonotype. V gene TRBV12-3 or TRBV12-4 combines with J gene TRBJ2-3, with D possibly being TRBD2 (6 bases). V was trimmed by 2 bases and J by 2 bases, leaving 8 bases between them. There are 14 residues in the CDR3. CDR3 DNA: TGTGCCAGCAGTTTACGGGGGTCCACAGATACGCAGTATTTT. Protein: CASSLRGSTDTQYF.

The chain uses TRBV4-1 and TRBJ2-3; TRBD2 aligns across 8 bases. CDR3 length: 17 residues. V lost 0 bases to trimming and J lost 1 base; unmatched junction nucleotides: 6. CDR1 is MGHRA and CDR2 is YSYEKL in the germline V gene. The CDR3 region is CASSQDFGRGGTDTQYF. CDR3 nucleotides: TGCGCCAGCAGCCAAGATTTTGGGCGGGGGGGCACAGATACGCAGTATTTT.

This clonotype was detected only a few times. This sequence joins TRBV6-5 and TRBJ2-3; D gene ambiguous. Trimming stripped 2 bases from V and 2 bases from J, with 5 bases between. The CDR3 has 13 residues. Per the germline V gene, CDR1 is MNHEY and CDR2 is SVGAGI. The CDR3 region has the DNA TGTGCCAGCAGTTACAAGTTCACAGATACGCAGTATTTT. Protein sequence: CASSYKFTDTQYF.

This clonotype appeared many times. The chain links TRBV5-1 to TRBJ1-2; possible D gene TRBD1, 6 bases. V lost 3 bases and J 8 bases, leaving 17 bases between the germline ends. This CDR3 region has 14 residues. Looked up from germline, CDR1 is SGHRS and CDR2 is YFSETQ. The DNA of the CDR3 is TGCGCCAGCAGCTCGGCGGCAGGGGAAATGGGCTACACCTTC. It yields the protein CASSSAAGEMGYTF.

V usage is TRBV6-5 and J usage is TRBJ2-5; 10 bases map to TRBD2. V lost 6 bases, J lost 2 bases, and 6 bases stayed unmatched. CDR1 is MNHEY and CDR2 is SVGAGI in the germline V gene. The CDR3 loop spans 15 amino acids. CDR3 nucleotide sequence: TGTGCCAGCAGCCATAGCGGGGGGCTTCAAGAGACCCAGTACTTC. This codes for CASSHSGGLQETQYF.

This clonotype occurred many times. The V and J genes are TRBV30 and TRBJ1-6; no firm D call. V shed 0 bases and J shed 9 bases, with 6 bases lying between them. From germline, CDR1 is GTSNPN and CDR2 SVGIG (reference sequence). CDR3 length: 12 residues. The CDR3 DNA reads as TGTGCCTGGAGTGTACCCCCTTCACCCCTCCACTTT. The encoded protein is CAWSVPPSPLHF.

The CDR3 protein is CATSDPGTGGVDTQYF. CDR3 in DNA: TGTGCCACCAGTGATCCCGGGACAGGGGGCGTAGATACGCAGTATTTT. J is TRBJ2-3 and V is TRBV24-1; 12 bases line up with TRBD1. Germline V lookup: CDR1 KGHDR, CDR2 SFDVKD. Trimming took 3 bases from V and 5 from J; bases not matched to a gene: 5. The CDR3 is made up of 16 amino acids.

This clonotype has ten or more counts. The gene calls are TRBV11-2 and TRBJ2-2; D unclear. This CDR3 has 15 residues. The V gene lost 5 bases and the J gene lost 6 bases, with 16 bases spanning the gap. Germline loops: CDR1 SGHAT, CDR2 FQNNGV. CDR3 DNA sequence: TGTGCCAGCAGCCCCGCTACGGGCTGGGCCGGGGAGCTGTTTTTT. Protein: CASSPATGWAGELFF.

This clonotype has ten or more counts. The CDR3 here is CASSLAGGPQYEQYF. The DNA for the CDR3 is TGTGCCAGCAGCTTAGCGGGGGGGCCTCAATACGAGCAGTACTTC. The chain carries TRBV7-2 and TRBJ2-7; D may be TRBD2 (7 bases). This CDR3 region has 15 residues. Trimming pared 0 bases from V and 4 bases from J, leaving 13 bases between. Germline lookup yields CDR1 SGHTA and CDR2 FQGNSA.

The chain carries TRBV11-2 and TRBJ1-1; perhaps TRBD1 as D (6 bases). Germline V gene lookup returns CDR1 SGHAT and CDR2 FQNNGV. The length of the CDR3 is 17 residues. The germline V and J ends were trimmed by 0 bases and 0 bases, with 14 bases remaining between them. The CDR3 nucleotides are TGTGCCAGCAGCTTAGAAAACGTCAGGGGCATGAACACTGAAGCTTTCTTT. It codes for CASSLENVRGMNTEAFF.

This clonotype was seen only a few times. V usage is TRBV5-4 and J usage is TRBJ2-3, with 7 positions matching TRBD1. This CDR3 is 14 amino acids long. The V gene end was trimmed by 3 bases and the J gene end by 0 bases; junction bases not matched to a gene: 1. From germline, CDR1 is SGHNT and CDR2 YYREEE (reference sequence). The CDR3 nucleotides read TGTGCCAGCAGCTCGGGACAGAGCACAGATACGCAGTATTTT. This sequence encodes CASSSGQSTDTQYF.